Each of the 22 T cell receptor beta chains below was sequenced from the same sample in a study of T cell clonotyping in hematopoietic cell transplantation listed by TCRdb under 2021. The method was the immunoSEQ multiplex PCR assay. TCRdb holds this immuneACCESS table with in-frame rearrangements only. Some clones are missing; in checked studies, unresolved V genes explain under half, and the rest has no known cause. This sample comprises under 35,000 clones, roughly three quarters of them detected only once. The top ten constitute about 5.9% of the sample. The time point label of this sample denotes: recipient sample about 28 days before transplant, after cytoreduction. This material consisted of peripheral blood mononuclear cells, taken before stem cell transplant. The receptors come from a man in his fifties with myelodysplastic syndrome. Some clones in this sample may be carry-over from other donors' samples.

This rearrangement joins TRBV30 to TRBJ1-1; D call uncertain. The CDR3 is 11 residues long. Looked up from germline, CDR1 is GTSNPN and CDR2 is SVGIG (reference sequence). The V and J ends lost 2 bases and 5 bases respectively, with 6 bases between them. The CDR3 region has the DNA TGTGCCTGGAGTATATCTACTGAAGCTTTCTTT. Amino acid sequence: CAWSISTEAFF.

The DNA for the CDR3 is TGTGCCAGCAGTCCCTTCGGAGGAGCGAACACTGAAGCTTTCTTT. Residues: CASSPFGGANTEAFF. The chain recombines TRBV28 with TRBJ1-1; D gene ambiguous. Trimming removed 5 bases at V and 1 base at J, with 14 bases between. This CDR3 region has 15 residues. Germline V gives CDR1 MDHEN, CDR2 SYDVKM.

J is TRBJ1-2 and V is TRBV6-6; D call uncertain. Trimming removed 4 bases from V and 8 bases from J, with 5 bases in between. Germline-derived CDR1 and CDR2 are MNHNY and SVGAGI (reference sequence). This CDR3 contains 10 residues. In nucleotides, the CDR3 is TGTGCCAGCAGTTCCACCGGCTACACCTTC. It encodes CASSSTGYTF.

This clone was observed a handful of times. Mismatch with germline at one junction end may stem from a read error. At the DNA level, this CDR3 is encoded by other sequences in the same sample as well. The V gene is TRBV7-2, the J gene TRBJ2-6; 7 bases are a match to TRBD1. The CDR3 has 13 amino acids. Germline V gene data show CDR1 as SGHTA and CDR2 as FQGNSA. CDR3 DNA: TGTGCCAGCAGCGCGACAGGGATAGGCGTCTTGACTTTC. This gives the protein CASSATGIGVLTF.

This clone was picked up a small number of times. The genes are TRBV11-2 and TRBJ2-7; D possibly corresponds to TRBD2 (6 bases). This CDR3 contains 13 residues. V lost 1 base to trimming and J lost 4 bases, with 8 bases between them. CDR1 is SGHAT, CDR2 FQNNGV, per germline. The CDR3 loop reads CASSLVGGYEQYF. CDR3 bases: TGTGCCAGCAGCTTAGTCGGAGGGTACGAGCAGTACTTC. Variable domain in full (rest from reference TRBV11-2 and TRBJ2-7): EAGVAQSPRYKIIEKRQSVAFWCNPISGHATLYWYQQILGQGPKLLIQFQNNGVVDDSQLPKDRFSAERLKGVDSTLKIQPAKLEDSAVYLCASSLVGGYEQYFGPGTRLTVT.

The genes are TRBV4-2 and TRBJ2-7, with a tentative D call TRBD1 (6 bases). Trimming removed 5 bases from V and 2 bases from J, with 13 bases in between. The CDR3 has 14 residues. CDR1 is LGHNA, CDR2 YNFKEQ, per germline. The CDR3 DNA is TGTGCCAGCAGCGTACAGGGTGGACCCTACGAGCAGTACTTC. Its protein is CASSVQGGPYEQYF.

The chain combines TRBV30 with TRBJ2-7, with D possibly being TRBD2 (6 bases). The germline V and J ends were trimmed by 3 bases and 6 bases, with 12 bases remaining between them. The CDR3 loop spans 12 amino acids. Germline V gene data show CDR1 as GTSNPN and CDR2 as SVGIG (reference sequence). The CDR3 spells CAWSVMEGEQYF. The CDR3 DNA follows: TGTGCCTGGAGCGTTATGGAGGGCGAGCAGTACTTC.

J is TRBJ1-4 and V is TRBV30; the D is unclear. Trimming removed 3 bases from V and 0 bases from J, with 8 bases in between. Germline V lookup: CDR1 GTSNPN, CDR2 SVGIG (reference sequence). There are 14 residues in the CDR3. The CDR3 DNA reads TGTGCCTGGAGCGTCAAAGCAACTAATGAAAAACTGTTTTTT. Its protein is CAWSVKATNEKLFF.

V gene TRBV30 combines with J gene TRBJ2-2; D not resolved. From germline, CDR1 is GTSNPN and CDR2 SVGIG (reference sequence). V was trimmed by 2 bases and J by 4 bases, leaving 11 bases between them. The CDR3 spans 14 residues. The CDR3 is CAWSLGVTTGELFF. CDR3 nucleotide sequence: TGTGCCTGGAGTTTAGGAGTAACCACCGGGGAGCTGTTTTTT.

This rearrangement joins TRBV6-1 to TRBJ2-1; 9 positions match TRBD1. The V gene end was trimmed by 8 bases and the J gene end by 5 bases; junction bases not matched to a gene: 7. CDR1 MNHNS and CDR2 SASEGT come from the germline V gene. The CDR3 runs 14 residues. The CDR3 DNA sequence: TGTGCCAGCCCCCCTCGGGACAGGGACAATGAGCAGTTCTTC. As protein: CASPPRDRDNEQFF.

The rearrangement joins TRBV11-1 to TRBJ1-2; TRBD1 might be the D (5 bases). Trimming stripped 2 bases from V and 6 bases from J, with 13 bases between. This CDR3 spans 14 amino acids. Germline values: CDR1 SGHAT, CDR2 FQDESV (reference sequence). Written as DNA, the CDR3 is TGTGCCAGCAGCTTAAGGCCAGGGAGTGATGGCTACACCTTC. This gives the protein CASSLRPGSDGYTF.

This clone was recorded a few times. The V gene is TRBV5-1, the J gene TRBJ2-7, with 9 bases lining up with TRBD1. V shed 4 bases and J 2 bases; nucleotides not matched to a gene: 4. The CDR3 length is 14 residues. Germline CDR1 and CDR2: SGHRS and YFSETQ. The CDR3 DNA follows: TGCGCCAGCAGCCCCGGGACAGGGACCTACGAGCAGTACTTC. The encoded protein is CASSPGTGTYEQYF.

The rearrangement joins TRBV30 to TRBJ1-1, with D tentatively TRBD1 (5 bases). The germline V and J ends were trimmed by 2 bases and 8 bases, with 12 bases remaining between them. CDR1 is GTSNPN and CDR2 is SVGIG in the germline V gene (reference sequence). The CDR3 runs to 12 residues. CDR3 protein: CAWSPGRLEAFF. In DNA form, the CDR3 reads TGTGCCTGGAGTCCGGGGCGTCTCGAAGCTTTCTTT.

This chain connects TRBV7-9 to TRBJ2-7; D may be TRBD1 or TRBD2 (5 bases each). The germline gives CDR1 SEHNR, CDR2 FQNEAQ (reference sequence). This CDR3 spans 14 amino acids. V gave up 3 bases and J gave up 5 bases, with 14 bases separating them. In nucleotides, the CDR3 is TGTGCCAGCAGCTTTGGGACGTCCGGGGACGAGCAGTACTTC. Translating gives CASSFGTSGDEQYF.

The chain is built from TRBV27 and TRBJ2-7; TRBD1 aligns across 8 bases. V dropped 5 bases and J dropped 5; count of bases not matched to a gene: 14. The CDR3 consists of 16 residues. The germline V gene encodes CDR1 MNHEY and CDR2 SMNVEV (reference sequence). The CDR3 region has the DNA TGTGCCAGCAGTGTTACTTACCGGGACAGGCCCCACGAGCAGTACTTC. This gives the protein CASSVTYRDRPHEQYF.

The rearrangement uses TRBV30 and TRBJ1-4, with D possibly TRBD1 on 5 matching bases. The CDR3 sequence is 14 residues long. Germline V gene data show CDR1 as GTSNPN and CDR2 as SVGIG (reference sequence). V shed 0 bases and J shed 7 bases, with 12 bases lying between them. The CDR3 here is CAWSVRGRAEKLFF. The CDR3 nucleotides are TGTGCCTGGAGTGTACGGGGCAGGGCTGAAAAACTGTTTTTT.

The chain combines TRBV25-1 with TRBJ1-6; possibly TRBD1 for D (5 bases). V was cut by 1 base and J by 5 bases, with 9 bases left in between. The V gene's germline CDR1 is MGHDK and CDR2 SYGVNS. CDR3 length: 15 residues. The CDR3 loop reads CASSEWGVDNSPLHF. CDR3 sequence (DNA): TGTGCCAGCAGTGAATGGGGGGTCGATAATTCACCCCTCCACTTT. Filled out from reference TRBV25-1 and TRBJ1-6, the complete variable domain reads EADIYQTPRYLVIGTGKKITLECSQTMGHDKMYWYQQDPGMELHLIHYSYGVNSTEKGDLSSESTVSRIRTEHFPLTLESARPSHTSQYLCASSEWGVDNSPLHFGNGTRLTVT.

The chain is built from TRBV5-6 and TRBJ2-5; D is perhaps TRBD1 (5 bases). Between the trimmed V and J ends, which lost 3 bases and 4 bases, there was a span of 16 bases. This CDR3 is 15 amino acids long. CDR1 and CDR2 (germline): SGHDT, YYEEEE. Here the CDR3 reads CASSSTWGSRETQYF. For the CDR3, the DNA is TGTGCCAGCAGCTCAACCTGGGGCAGCCGAGAGACCCAGTACTTC.

The chain is built from TRBV27 and TRBJ1-6; TRBD1 aligns across 9 bases. From germline, CDR1 is MNHEY and CDR2 SMNVEV (reference sequence). V dropped 6 bases and J dropped 5; count of bases not matched to a gene: 5. The CDR3 contains 15 residues. The CDR3 DNA follows: TGTGCCAGCAGATCTGGACAGGGGAATAATTCACCCCTCCACTTT. Its translation: CASRSGQGNNSPLHF.

The gene calls are TRBV27 and TRBJ1-1, with 7 bases matching TRBD1. Germline CDR1 reads MNHEY; CDR2 reads SMNVEV (reference sequence). This CDR3 comprises 12 residues. Trimming at V came to 6 bases and at J to 5 bases, leaving 3 bases not matched to a gene. The CDR3 bases are TGTGCCAGCAGGACAGGGTCGACTGAAGCTTTCTTT. Translation gives CASRTGSTEAFF.

The chain is built from TRBV25-1 and TRBJ2-1, with D possibly TRBD1 on 6 matching bases. V gave up 4 bases and J gave up 7 bases, with 14 bases separating them. CDR1 is MGHDK, CDR2 SYGVNS, per germline. The CDR3 is 14 residues long. The CDR3 sequence is CASSGAQGWNEQFF. The CDR3 DNA is TGTGCCAGCAGTGGAGCACAGGGTTGGAATGAGCAGTTCTTC.

The chain is built from TRBV4-1 and TRBJ2-5, with unresolved D. Trimming pared 0 bases from V and 2 bases from J, leaving 7 bases between. This CDR3 has 14 amino acids. Germline lookup yields CDR1 MGHRA and CDR2 YSYEKL. The CDR3 here is CASSQERRQETQYF. The CDR3, as DNA: TGCGCCAGCAGCCAAGAGCGCAGGCAAGAGACCCAGTACTTC.